The 23 T cell receptor beta chains given below trace back to one sample, sequenced in a study of T cell responses to AZD1222 COVID-19 vaccine. Profiled with immunoSEQ multiplex PCR; TCRdb holds only in-frame clones, not every one. The sample shows 160,000 or so clones, roughly nine tenths of them seen only once. This specimen consisted of peripheral blood, obtained after recovery from COVID-19. All receptors come from an adult who had recovered from COVID-19.

The rearrangement joins TRBV18 to TRBJ1-3, with D hard to call. Trimming stripped 2 bases from V and 5 bases from J, with 10 bases between. Germline values: CDR1 KGHSH, CDR2 LQKENI. This CDR3 comprises 14 residues. The chain's CDR3 is CASSPTVARNTIYF. CDR3 nucleotides: TGTGCCAGCTCACCAACCGTGGCCAGAAACACCATATATTTT.

The gene calls are TRBV7-8 and TRBJ1-1; D is perhaps TRBD1 (5 bases). This CDR3 region has 13 residues. Deletions cut 0 bases from V and 7 bases from J, with 9 bases between. Germline-derived CDR1 and CDR2 are SGHVS and FQNEAQ. DNA for the CDR3: TGTGCCAGCAGCTTAGCGAGGGACGGTGAAGCTTTCTTT. As protein: CASSLARDGEAFF.

This chain uses TRBV4-1 with TRBJ2-7, with D possibly being TRBD2 (6 bases). Germline V gene sequence: CDR1 MGHRA, CDR2 YSYEKL. This CDR3 is built from 15 residues. V was cut by 4 bases and J by 3 bases, with 16 bases left in between. CDR3 in amino acids: CASSPLSGVSYEQYF. The CDR3 DNA sequence: TGCGCCAGCAGCCCGCTCTCGGGGGTTAGCTACGAGCAGTACTTC.

This clone was observed a single time. This chain joins TRBV28 and TRBJ1-2; D might be TRBD1 (5 bases). CDR3 length: 12 residues. Trimming stripped 11 bases from V and 5 bases from J, with 15 bases between. Per germline, CDR1 MDHEN and CDR2 SYDVKM. CDR3 bases: TGTGCCTGCCGAACAGGAGAATATGGCTACACCTTC. Protein product: CACRTGEYGYTF.

The V and J genes are TRBV4-1 and TRBJ2-3, with 11 bases aligning to TRBD2. With V trimmed by 6 bases and J by 5 bases, 10 bases remained unmatched. The CDR3 length is 16 residues. Germline V gene sequence: CDR1 MGHRA, CDR2 YSYEKL. CDR3 in amino acids: CASRNRPGLAEDTQYF. The CDR3, as DNA: TGCGCCAGCAGAAATCGCCCGGGACTAGCGGAAGATACGCAGTATTTT.

This chain uses TRBV11-2 with TRBJ2-7, with unresolved D. Trimming took off 1 base at V and 2 bases at J, with 6 bases between the two ends. Germline V gene lookup returns CDR1 SGHAT and CDR2 FQNNGV. There are 13 residues in the CDR3. In DNA, the CDR3 is TGTGCCAGCAGCTTAGGGATGACCTACGAGCAGTACTTC. Residues: CASSLGMTYEQYF.

This rearrangement joins TRBV7-8 to TRBJ1-5, with D possibly TRBD1 on 5 matching bases. The length of the CDR3 is 14 residues. The V end lost 5 bases, the J end lost 15 bases, and 23 bases lay between the germline ends. From germline, CDR1 is SGHVS and CDR2 FQNEAQ. The CDR3 loop reads CASSHGGRPSQPHF. CDR3 bases: TGTGCCAGCAGCCATGGGGGGAGGCCGAGTCAGCCGCATTTT.

This clone was detected only a few times. The chain employs TRBV6-5 and TRBJ2-1; 7 bases line up with TRBD1. Germline loops: CDR1 MNHEY, CDR2 SVGAGI. This CDR3 spans 16 amino acids. V was pared by 4 bases and J by 2 bases, with 8 bases of the junction left unmatched. CDR3 in amino acids: CASSSPGQTTYNEQFF. The CDR3 nucleotides are TGTGCCAGCAGTTCACCGGGACAGACAACCTACAATGAGCAGTTCTTC.

CDR3 DNA sequence: TGTGCCAGCAGCTTGCCGGGCGTGAGCGAGCAGTTCTTC. Its translation: CASSLPGVSEQFF. This chain uses TRBV5-4 with TRBJ2-1; D call uncertain. The CDR3 runs 13 residues. Trimming left V 1 base short and J 10 bases short, with 12 bases between. From germline, CDR1 is SGHNT and CDR2 YYREEE (reference sequence).

This chain links TRBV11-2 with TRBJ2-1; D uncertain. Trimming left V 5 bases short and J 9 bases short, with 29 bases between. The CDR3 is 18 amino acids. Germline V gene sequence: CDR1 SGHAT, CDR2 FQNNGV. The CDR3 loop reads CASSRPLHPRARTSEQFF. The CDR3, as DNA: TGTGCCAGCAGCCGACCCTTACACCCTAGGGCCCGAACAAGTGAGCAGTTCTTC. Complete variable domain (other parts from reference TRBV11-2 and TRBJ2-1): EAGVAQSPRYKIIEKRQSVAFWCNPISGHATLYWYQQILGQGPKLLIQFQNNGVVDDSQLPKDRFSAERLKGVDSTLKIQPAKLEDSAVYLCASSRPLHPRARTSEQFFGPGTRLTVL.

The chain joins TRBV9 to TRBJ1-2; 11 nucleotides match TRBD1. This CDR3 spans 15 amino acids. Looked up from germline, CDR1 is SGDLS and CDR2 is YYNGEE. The V gene end was trimmed by 3 bases and the J gene end by 3 bases; junction bases not matched to a gene: 4. CDR3 sequence reads: CASSAGQGVDYGYTF. DNA for the CDR3: TGTGCCAGCAGCGCGGGACAGGGGGTAGACTATGGCTACACCTTC.

The chain joins TRBV5-4 to TRBJ2-2; 8 bases align to TRBD2. V trimming: 0 bases; J trimming: 6 bases; junction bases outside the gene matches: 7. This CDR3 comprises 16 residues. Germline V gene sequence: CDR1 SGHNT, CDR2 YYREEE (reference sequence). Here the CDR3 reads CASSLGLALVSGELFF. The CDR3 bases are TGTGCCAGCAGCTTGGGACTAGCGCTGGTCTCCGGGGAGCTGTTTTTT.

The rearrangement uses TRBV19 and TRBJ2-7; 9 bases line up with TRBD2. Germline trimming cut 2 bases from V and 1 base from J; bases unmatched to any gene: 9. This CDR3 spans 17 amino acids. Germline values: CDR1 LNHDA, CDR2 SQIVND (reference sequence). CDR3 region: CASSIKYPAGGSYEQYF. The DNA of the CDR3 is TGTGCCAGTAGTATAAAATACCCAGCGGGGGGTTCCTACGAGCAGTACTTC.

The chain links TRBV5-1 to TRBJ1-1; 11 nucleotides align to TRBD1. Germline CDR1 is SGHRS and CDR2 is YFSETQ. J was trimmed by 5 bases and V by 4 bases; bases with no gene match: 4. This CDR3 comprises 14 residues. The CDR3 is CASSQGQGVTEAFF. DNA for the CDR3: TGCGCCAGCAGCCAGGGACAGGGGGTTACTGAAGCTTTCTTT.

This chain joins TRBV5-6 and TRBJ2-5; D unresolved. V lost 2 bases and J 10 bases, leaving 15 bases between the germline ends. Germline V gene lookup returns CDR1 SGHDT and CDR2 YYEEEE. The CDR3 has 13 amino acids. CDR3 DNA sequence: TGTGCCAGCAGCTTTGGGAAAGAAGTTGGCCAGTACTTC. Its translation: CASSFGKEVGQYF.

This clone has a handful of counts. This chain connects TRBV5-4 to TRBJ2-5; a possible D gene is TRBD2 (6 bases). From germline, CDR1 is SGHNT and CDR2 YYREEE (reference sequence). V lost 3 bases and J 0 bases, leaving 12 bases between the germline ends. This CDR3 is 15 amino acids long. CDR3 residues: CASSSQGLNQETQYF. The CDR3 region has the DNA TGTGCCAGCAGCTCGCAAGGACTAAACCAAGAGACCCAGTACTTC. Complete variable domain (other parts from reference TRBV5-4 and TRBJ2-5): ETGVTQSPTHLIKTRGQQVTLRCSSQSGHNTVSWYQQALGQGPQFIFQYYREEENGRGNFPPRFSGLQFPNYSSELNVNALELDDSALYLCASSSQGLNQETQYFGPGTRLLVL.

The rearrangement uses TRBV7-3 and TRBJ2-1; D possibly uses TRBD1 or TRBD2 (6 bases each). The CDR3 sequence is 15 residues long. Germline V lookup: CDR1 SGHTA, CDR2 FQGTGA. Trimming shortened V by 5 bases and J by 9 bases, and 20 bases separated the two germline ends. The CDR3 loop reads CASSRGGGGLGEQFF. DNA for the CDR3: TGTGCCAGCAGCCGCGGAGGAGGGGGATTGGGTGAGCAGTTCTTC.

This rearrangement joins TRBV18 to TRBJ1-5; 8 bases align to TRBD1. Trimming removed 6 bases from V and 0 bases from J; junction bases left unmatched: 7. The CDR3 has 16 residues. CDR1 is KGHSH and CDR2 is LQKENI in the germline V gene. Here the CDR3 DNA reads TGTGCCAGCTCGCCAGGGACAGGAAATAGCAATCAGCCCCAGCATTTT. Encoded protein: CASSPGTGNSNQPQHF.

V and J are TRBV19 and TRBJ1-1; D gene ambiguous. The V end was cut by 5 bases, the J end by 4 bases, with 11 bases between. The CDR3 runs to 13 residues. Germline lookup yields CDR1 LNHDA and CDR2 SQIVND (reference sequence). The CDR3 DNA reads TGTGCCAGTAGTCTCAACCAGCGCACTGAAGCTTTCTTT. Its translation is CASSLNQRTEAFF.

This chain joins TRBV19 and TRBJ2-5, with D perhaps matching TRBD1 or TRBD2 (5 bases each). The CDR3 consists of 14 residues. The germline CDR1 and CDR2 sequences are LNHDA and SQIVND (reference sequence). V was shortened by 5 bases and J by 5 bases, with 15 bases between the two germline ends. CDR3 in DNA: TGTGCCAGTAGTCCTAGGGGTGGGGAGGAGACCCAGTACTTC. Protein product: CASSPRGGEETQYF.

The chain recombines TRBV5-1 with TRBJ2-7, with 7 bases aligning to TRBD2. Germline CDR1 is SGHRS and CDR2 is YFSETQ. This CDR3 has 14 residues. V lost 0 bases to trimming and J lost 6 bases; unmatched junction nucleotides: 6. CDR3 sequence reads: CASSLVPGGGEQYF. Written as DNA, the CDR3 is TGCGCCAGCAGCTTGGTACCGGGGGGTGGCGAGCAGTACTTC. Full variable domain (remainder filled in from reference TRBV5-1 and TRBJ2-7): KAGVTQTPRYLIKTRGQQVTLSCSPISGHRSVSWYQQTPGQGLQFLFEYFSETQRNKGNFPGRFSGRQFSNSRSEMNVSTLELGDSALYLCASSLVPGGGEQYFGPGTRLTVT.

Here the CDR3 DNA reads TGTGCTAGTGCGGATTTAATGAACACTGAAGCTTTCTTT. This sequence encodes CASADLMNTEAFF. This sequence joins TRBV12-5 and TRBJ1-1, with unresolved D. Germline V lookup: CDR1 LGHNT, CDR2 FRNRAP. The CDR3 runs to 13 residues. V dropped 7 bases and J dropped 0 bases, with 9 bases sitting between them.

V and J are TRBV25-1 and TRBJ1-2; D uncertain. CDR3 length: 12 residues. V gave up 3 bases and J gave up 2 bases, with 4 bases separating them. Germline V gives CDR1 MGHDK, CDR2 SYGVNS. CDR3 nucleotide sequence: TGTGCCAGCAGTGAGAGGAACTATGGCTACACCTTC. Translating gives CASSERNYGYTF.